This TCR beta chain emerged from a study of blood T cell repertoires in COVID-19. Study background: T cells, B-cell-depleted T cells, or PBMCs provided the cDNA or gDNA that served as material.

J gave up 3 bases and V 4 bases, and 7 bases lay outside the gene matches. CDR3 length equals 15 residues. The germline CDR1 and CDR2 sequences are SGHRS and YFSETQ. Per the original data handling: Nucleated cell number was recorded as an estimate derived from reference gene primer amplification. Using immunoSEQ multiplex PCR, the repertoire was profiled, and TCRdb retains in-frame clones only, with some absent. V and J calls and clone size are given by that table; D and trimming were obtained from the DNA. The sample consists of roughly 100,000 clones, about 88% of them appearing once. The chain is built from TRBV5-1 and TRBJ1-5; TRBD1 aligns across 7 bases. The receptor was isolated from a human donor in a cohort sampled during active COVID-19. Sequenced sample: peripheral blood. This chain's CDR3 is CASSPAGGFNQPQHF. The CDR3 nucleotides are TGCGCCAGCAGCCCCGCAGGGGGGTTCAATCAGCCCCAGCATTTT.